Shown below are 10 T cell receptor beta chains from a single sample sequenced in a study of T cells after posttransplantation cyclophosphamide. Treatment was busulfan-fludarabine conditioning, a marrow graft, and cyclophosphamide on days +3 and +4. Profiled with immunoSEQ multiplex PCR; TCRdb holds only in-frame clones, not every one. This sample comprises roughly 16,000 clones, none seen once only. This specimen consisted of PBMCs, obtained after allogeneic stem cell transplant with posttransplant cyclophosphamide. The source is a female patient under 45 who received an allogeneic stem cell transplant from a related donor, was CMV-positive, and had no GVHD. T cells may partly derive from the graft donor.

This clone was detected ten times or more. This chain connects TRBV30 to TRBJ2-7; 7 nucleotides line up with TRBD1. The CDR3 has 14 residues. Per germline, CDR1 GTSNPN and CDR2 SVGIG (reference sequence). The ends lost 4 bases at V and 1 base at J; junction bases unmatched: 7. As DNA, the CDR3 is TGTGCCTGGAACCCGGACAGGATATCCTACGAGCAGTACTTC. It codes for CAWNPDRISYEQYF.

This clone was counted ten times or more. The chain links TRBV29-1 to TRBJ2-5; D gene uncertain. The germline V gene encodes CDR1 SQVTM and CDR2 ANQGSEA. Trimming removed 7 bases from V and 5 bases from J, with 14 bases in between. The CDR3 runs to 12 residues. This chain's CDR3 is CSAEGRLETQYF. DNA for the CDR3: TGCAGCGCCGAAGGCAGGCTGGAGACCCAGTACTTC.

Ten or more counts support this clone. V gene TRBV11-2 combines with J gene TRBJ1-5; the match to TRBD1 covers 10 bases. Germline loops: CDR1 SGHAT, CDR2 FQNNGV. This CDR3 has 15 amino acids. V lost 5 bases, J lost 7 bases, and 8 bases stayed unmatched. The CDR3 bases are TGTGCCAGCAGCATCGGGACAGGGGTCGGACAGCCCCAGCATTTT. Residues: CASSIGTGVGQPQHF.

This clone occurred many times. J is TRBJ2-3 and V is TRBV11-2; TRBD2 aligns across 8 bases. Germline-derived CDR1 and CDR2 are SGHAT and FQNNGV. This CDR3 is 14 amino acids long. V gave up 1 base and J gave up 5 bases; unmatched junction bases: 2. The CDR3 DNA reads as TGTGCCAGCAGCTTAGTCGGGGGGGGAGATACGCAGTATTTT. This gives the protein CASSLVGGGDTQYF.

This clone was counted many times. CDR3 protein: CSVEGQGRGGQFF. CDR3 bases: TGCAGCGTTGAAGGGCAGGGGCGAGGAGGGCAGTTCTTC. The chain links TRBV29-1 to TRBJ2-1; maybe TRBD1 (6 bases). Per germline, CDR1 SQVTM and CDR2 ANQGSEA. V dropped 1 base and J dropped 12 bases, with 16 bases sitting between them. The CDR3 is made up of 13 amino acids.

This clone is deemed medium-sized. This chain links TRBV19 with TRBJ1-5; D might be TRBD1 (5 bases). Germline V gene lookup returns CDR1 LNHDA and CDR2 SQIVND (reference sequence). This CDR3 region has 15 residues. The germline V and J ends were trimmed by 5 bases and 4 bases, with 15 bases remaining between them. CDR3 DNA: TGTGCCAGTAGTCCCGTCCGGGGGGGGAATCAGCCCCAGCATTTT. Translation: CASSPVRGGNQPQHF.

There are many counts of this clone. A much more abundant neighbour one base away suggests this may be a read error. This same CDR3 is encoded by further DNA sequences in the sample. CDR3 protein: CASRRQGDEQYF. The CDR3, as DNA: TGTGCCAGCAGGCGTCAGGGTGACGAGCAGTACTTC. The V call is TRBV6-6, the J call TRBJ2-7; TRBD1 might be the D (5 bases). The CDR3 has 12 residues. V was trimmed by 6 bases and J by 5 bases, leaving 11 bases between them. Germline CDR1 reads MNHNY; CDR2 reads SVGAGI (reference sequence).

This clone was observed at least ten times. This sequence joins TRBV20-1 and TRBJ2-7; perhaps TRBD1 as D (6 bases). Trimming took off 5 bases at V and 8 bases at J, with 13 bases between the two ends. This CDR3 region has 11 residues. Germline V gene lookup returns CDR1 DFQATT and CDR2 SNEGSKA (reference sequence). CDR3 in amino acids: CSAQQGRQQYF. In nucleotides, the CDR3 is TGCAGTGCTCAACAGGGAAGGCAGCAGTACTTC.

In its sample, this clone was seen many times. The chain uses TRBV5-6 and TRBJ2-7; a possible D gene is TRBD1 (5 bases). The CDR3 totals 14 residues. Germline V lookup: CDR1 SGHDT, CDR2 YYEEEE. The germline V and J ends were trimmed by 0 bases and 0 bases, with 7 bases remaining between them. The CDR3 sequence is CASSLGQSSYEQYF. The CDR3, as DNA: TGTGCCAGCAGCTTGGGACAGAGCTCCTACGAGCAGTACTTC.

This clone was found many times. The genes are TRBV7-8 and TRBJ2-7; maybe TRBD1 (8 bases). V lost 6 bases, J lost 7 bases, and 19 bases lay in between. The CDR3 has 14 residues. The germline gives CDR1 SGHVS, CDR2 FQNEAQ. CDR3 DNA sequence: TGTGCCAGCAGTCCGGGGGGACAGGCCGGGGAGCAGTACTTC. Its translation: CASSPGGQAGEQYF.